This T cell receptor (beta chain) was captured by sequencing in a study of blood T cell repertoires in COVID-19 (dated by TCRdb to 2020 to 2021). In terms of the full investigation: Recovered participants in ImmuneRACE Cohort 3 were defined as having two consecutive negative NP/OP PCR tests, clearance from a healthcare professional, or resolution of symptoms. The prospective study material was composed of cDNA or gDNA derived from T cells, B-cell-depleted T cells, or PBMCs. Samples covering the acute and convalescent phases of COVID-19 were provided by collaborators in the United States, Italy and Spain. Samples came from the ongoing ImmuneRACE study (first 160 participants) plus 1,254 subjects from 6 global collaborators. HLA class I and class II types, where available, came from metadata supplied by the sample provider rather than from assay-based typing. The dataset comprised deeply sampled blood TCRbeta repertoires from subjects exposed to, actively infected with, or recovered from COVID-19. The sample metadata nearly always contained a de-identified subject ID, COVID-19 status, age in years and sex. A freely available public database, intended as a resource for researchers studying the immune response to SARS-CoV-2, is where the repertoires were released.

In the case of this clone: It lacks a known antigen. Per-nucleotide qualities are absent, and no much larger clonotype sits a single base away.

Participants in the prospective study were enrolled through a virtual design, were aged 18 to 89 years, and lived in 24 United States geographic areas. In the prospective study, participants were assigned to cohorts based on the clinical history participants reported in a screening survey and a study questionnaire. Each participant in the prospective study had whole blood, serum and a nasopharyngeal or oropharyngeal swab collected by mobile phlebotomists. Participants in the prospective study had the option to provide additional blood draws and questionnaires over a roughly two-month period. Prospective study blood samples were shipped either frozen or at room temperature before DNA extraction. The paper as a whole reports these results and caveats: The amount of clinical and demographic metadata varied by source and participant and was provided uncurated.

From a lookup of the germline V gene, CDR1 and CDR2 are MDHEN and SYDVKM. The junction carries 18 bases between V and J, which are trimmed by 6 bases and 1 base respectively. From the cysteine up to the phenylalanine, the CDR3 has a length of 17 residues. The sequence is cut down to CDR3 DNA, 51 bases in frame from base 1. The immunoSEQ Assay, a bias-controlled multiplex PCR, was used to amplify TCRbeta CDR3 regions from genomic DNA. In the original analysis: Nucleated cell counts per sample were estimated from amplification of reference gene primers within the assay. To quantify the absolute abundance of each unique TCRbeta CDR3 rearrangement, sequence reads were collapsed and filtered. Productive Simpson clonality was computed per sample as the square root of Simpson's diversity index over productive rearrangements. TCRdb re-hosts the immuneACCESS table, in-frame sequences only. Its copies lack some clones; in the studies checked, an unresolved V gene accounts for under half of them, and the cause for the rest is not known. V, J and clone size are those of that table, while D and trimming were read from the DNA. Present in this sample are roughly 210,000 clones, 87% of which were seen just once. The top ten clones comprise around 7% of the sample.

The source material was PBMCs or T cells enriched from blood (not recorded which). The sequence links TRBV28 to TRBJ2-2; the D gene is perhaps TRBD1, from 6 matching bases. The sequence derives from a young man in a cohort exposed to, infected with or recovered from COVID-19 (not recorded which). This receptor has the CDR3 CASSPPGTSLNTGELFF. The DNA sequence is as follows: TGTGCCAGCAGCCCCCCGGGGACATCCCTGAACACCGGGGAGCTGTTTTTT.